This T cell receptor beta chain was sequenced for a study of blood T cell repertoires in COVID-19. Study-wide context: COVID-19 samples from acute and convalescent phases originated in the United States, Italy and Spain. T cells, B-cell-depleted T cells, or PBMCs supplied cDNA or gDNA.

Authors' analysis steps: Reference gene primer amplification in the assay estimated nucleated cell counts. The assay was immunoSEQ multiplex PCR, and TCRdb's table has in-frame clones only and misses some. V, J and clone size derive from that table, while D and trimming were established from the DNA sequence. Of about 180,000 clones listed, about 79% are singletons. A few counts support this clone. The V end was cut by 4 bases, the J end by 6 bases, with 11 bases between. The length of the CDR3 is 13 residues. Looked up from germline, CDR1 is SGDLS and CDR2 is YYNGEE. Donors in Cohort 3 counted as recovered after two negative PCRs, clearance, or symptom resolution.

The receptor was derived from a man aged 50 or older who had recovered from COVID-19. Sample: PBMCs or T cells enriched from blood (not recorded which). V is TRBV9 and J is TRBJ1-3; D is unclear. CDR3 sequence reads: CASSNIRENTIYF. For the CDR3, the DNA is TGTGCCAGCAGCAATATTCGAGAAAACACCATATATTTT.